This T cell receptor beta chain comes out of a study of shared clonotypes between healthy human individuals. Study in general: The plates for each donor numbered three CD4 naive, three CD4 memory, two CD8 naive and one CD8 memory. The study, taken as a whole, reports: A limitation of the genetic and exposure-history diversity represented arose from few donors.

CD45RO-negative CD8 cells positively selected for CCR7 made up the naive population, which excluded terminally differentiated effector memory CD45RA+ cells. Germline CDR1 reads MNHEY; CDR2 reads SMNVEV (reference sequence). The CDR3 has 16 residues. The V and J ends lost 1 base and 0 bases, in that order; junction bases with no gene match: 4. The repertoire was sequenced with immunoSEQ multiplex PCR; TCRdb's copy has only in-frame clones and lacks some. Counted here are about 750,000 clones, more than 85% occurring once; the ten biggest clones make up less than 25%. Concerning this clone: Its antigen is unidentified.

The receptor comes from a man younger than 40 in good health. Source material: naive CD8+ T cells sorted from blood. The chain joins TRBV27 to TRBJ2-3; 7 nucleotides align to TRBD1. CDR3 in amino acids: CASSLYKGQSTDTQYF. In nucleotides, the CDR3 is TGTGCCAGCAGTTTATATAAGGGACAGAGCACAGATACGCAGTATTTT.